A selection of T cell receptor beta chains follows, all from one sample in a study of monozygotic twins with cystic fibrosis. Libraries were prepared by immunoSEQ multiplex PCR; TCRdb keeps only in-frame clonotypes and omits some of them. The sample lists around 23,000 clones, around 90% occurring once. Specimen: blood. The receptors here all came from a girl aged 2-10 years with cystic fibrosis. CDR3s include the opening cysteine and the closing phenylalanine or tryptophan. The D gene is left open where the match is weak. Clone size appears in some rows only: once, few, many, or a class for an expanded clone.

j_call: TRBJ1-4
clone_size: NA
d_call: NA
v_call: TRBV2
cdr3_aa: CASRVEGKGWTEKLFF
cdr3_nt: TGTGCCAGCAGAGTCGAAGGAAAGGGCTGGACCGAAAAACTGTTTTTT

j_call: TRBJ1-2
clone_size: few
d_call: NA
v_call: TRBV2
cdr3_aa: CAHFTDSTRNGYTF
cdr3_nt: TGTGCCCACTTCACCGACAGTACTCGAAATGGCTACACCTTC

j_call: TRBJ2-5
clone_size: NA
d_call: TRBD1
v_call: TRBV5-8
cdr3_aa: CASSPRDSIQETQYF
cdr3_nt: TGTGCCAGCAGCCCTAGGGACAGCATTCAAGAGACCCAGTACTTC

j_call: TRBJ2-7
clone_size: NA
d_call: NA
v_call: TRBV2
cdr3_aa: CASSGGPSRPLGEQYF
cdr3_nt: TGTGCCAGCAGTGGAGGGCCTAGTCGGCCCTTGGGCGAGCAGTACTTC

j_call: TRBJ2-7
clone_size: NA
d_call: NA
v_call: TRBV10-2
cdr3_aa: CASSEYTSYEQYF
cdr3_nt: TGCGCCAGCAGTGAGTATACTTCCTACGAGCAGTACTTC

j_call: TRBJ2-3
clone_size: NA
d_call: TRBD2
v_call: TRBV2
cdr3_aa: CASLPWTSGGVDTQYF
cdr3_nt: TGTGCCAGCCTACCTTGGACTAGCGGGGGGGTCGATACGCAGTATTTT

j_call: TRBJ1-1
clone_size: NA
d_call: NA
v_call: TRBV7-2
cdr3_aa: CASSPPATEAFF
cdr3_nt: TGTGCCAGCAGCCCCCCCGCCACTGAAGCTTTCTTT

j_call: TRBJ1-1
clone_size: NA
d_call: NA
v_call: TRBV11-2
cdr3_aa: CASSLTWNTEAFF
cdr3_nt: TGTGCCAGCAGCTTAACCTGGAACACTGAAGCTTTCTTT

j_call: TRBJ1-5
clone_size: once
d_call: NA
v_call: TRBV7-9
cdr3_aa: CASSLTGLNQPQHF
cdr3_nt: TGTGCCAGCAGCCTAACAGGACTCAATCAGCCCCAGCATTTT

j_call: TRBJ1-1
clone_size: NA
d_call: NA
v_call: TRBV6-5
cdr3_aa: CASSYGLGSNTEAFF
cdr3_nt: TGTGCCAGCAGTTACGGGTTAGGGTCGAACACTGAAGCTTTCTTT

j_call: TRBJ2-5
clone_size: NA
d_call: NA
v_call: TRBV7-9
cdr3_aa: CASSFGQETQYF
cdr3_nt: TGTGCCAGCAGCTTCGGCCAAGAGACCCAGTACTTC

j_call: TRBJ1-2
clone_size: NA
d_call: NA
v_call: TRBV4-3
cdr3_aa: CASSQGFGVQGYTF
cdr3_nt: TGCGCCAGCAGCCAAGGTTTCGGGGTTCAGGGCTACACCTTC

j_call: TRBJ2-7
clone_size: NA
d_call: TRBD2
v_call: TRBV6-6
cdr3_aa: CASSYGLAESSYEQYF
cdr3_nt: TGTGCCAGCAGTTACGGTCTAGCGGAAAGCTCCTACGAGCAGTACTTC

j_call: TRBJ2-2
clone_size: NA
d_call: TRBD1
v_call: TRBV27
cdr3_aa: CASSSKTDRGDTGELFF
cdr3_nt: TGTGCCAGCAGTTCCAAGACCGACAGGGGAGACACCGGGGAGCTGTTTTTT

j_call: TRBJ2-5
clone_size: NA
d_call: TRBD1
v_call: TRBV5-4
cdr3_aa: CASSQGQGETQYF
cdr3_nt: TGTGCCAGCAGCCAAGGACAGGGGGAGACCCAGTACTTC

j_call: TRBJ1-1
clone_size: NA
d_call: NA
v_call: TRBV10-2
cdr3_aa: CASTWNTEAFF
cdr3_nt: TGCGCCAGCACATGGAACACTGAAGCTTTCTTT

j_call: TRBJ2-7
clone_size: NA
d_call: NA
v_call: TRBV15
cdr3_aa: CATSRDRGAGTNYEQYF
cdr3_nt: TGTGCCACCAGCAGAGATCGGGGCGCCGGGACCAACTACGAGCAGTACTTC

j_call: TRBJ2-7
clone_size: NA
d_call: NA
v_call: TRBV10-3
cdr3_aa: CAISLTANYEQYF
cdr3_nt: TGTGCCATCAGTTTGACAGCGAACTACGAGCAGTACTTC

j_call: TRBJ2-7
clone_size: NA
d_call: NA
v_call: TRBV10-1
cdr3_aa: CASSPSRMYEQYF
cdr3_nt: TGCGCCAGCAGCCCGAGTCGGATGTACGAGCAGTACTTC

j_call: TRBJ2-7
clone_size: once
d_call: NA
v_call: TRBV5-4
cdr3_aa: CASSPEYGTLSYEQYF
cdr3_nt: TGTGCCAGCAGCCCCGAATATGGGACGCTCTCCTACGAGCAGTACTTC

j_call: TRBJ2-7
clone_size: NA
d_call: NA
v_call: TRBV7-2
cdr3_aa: CASSGGETYEQYF
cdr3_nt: TGTGCCAGCAGCGGCGGGGAGACCTACGAGCAGTACTTC

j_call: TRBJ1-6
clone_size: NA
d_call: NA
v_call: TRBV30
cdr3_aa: CAWSKQGSSNSPLHF
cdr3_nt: TGTGCCTGGAGTAAACAGGGAAGCTCTAATTCACCCCTCCACTTT

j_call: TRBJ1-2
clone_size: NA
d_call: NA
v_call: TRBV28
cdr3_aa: CASGSEGSSYGYTF
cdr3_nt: TGTGCCAGCGGGAGTGAGGGGTCTTCCTATGGCTACACCTTC

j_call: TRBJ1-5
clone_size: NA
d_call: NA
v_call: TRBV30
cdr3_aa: CAWRLERFSNQPQHF
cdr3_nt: TGTGCCTGGAGGTTGGAGCGGTTTAGCAATCAGCCCCAGCATTTT

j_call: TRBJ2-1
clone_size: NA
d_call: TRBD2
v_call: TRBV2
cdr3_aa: CASRRAGSSYNEQFF
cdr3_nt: TGTGCCAGCAGGAGAGCGGGAAGCTCCTACAATGAGCAGTTCTTC

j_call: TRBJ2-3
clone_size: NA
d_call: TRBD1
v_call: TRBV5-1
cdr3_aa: CASSLWDRGTDTQYF
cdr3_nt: TGCGCCAGCAGCTTGTGGGACAGGGGCACAGATACGCAGTATTTT

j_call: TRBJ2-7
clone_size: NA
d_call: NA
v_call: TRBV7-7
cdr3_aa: CASSLAEGSEQYF
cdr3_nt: TGTGCTAGCAGCTTAGCGGAGGGGAGCGAGCAGTACTTC

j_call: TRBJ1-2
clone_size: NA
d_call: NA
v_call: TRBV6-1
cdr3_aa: CASGTGRPHYGYTF
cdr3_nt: TGTGCCAGCGGCACAGGAAGGCCACACTATGGCTACACCTTC

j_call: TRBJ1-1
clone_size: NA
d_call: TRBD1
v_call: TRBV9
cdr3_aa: CASSARGGGVGEAFF
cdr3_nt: TGTGCCAGCAGCGCGCGGGGAGGGGGCGTCGGAGAAGCTTTCTTT

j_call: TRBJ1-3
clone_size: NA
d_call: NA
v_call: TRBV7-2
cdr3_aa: CASSSTGSRNTIYF
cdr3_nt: TGTGCCAGCAGCTCCACGGGGTCCCGAAACACCATATATTTT

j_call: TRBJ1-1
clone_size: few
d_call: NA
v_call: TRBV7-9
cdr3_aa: CASSFTSPEAFF
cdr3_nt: TGTGCCAGCAGCTTTACCAGTCCTGAAGCTTTCTTT

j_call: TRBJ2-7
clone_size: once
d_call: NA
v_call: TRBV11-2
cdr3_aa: CASSSDTPYDEQYF
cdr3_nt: TGTGCCAGCAGCTCCGACACCCCTTATGACGAGCAGTACTTC

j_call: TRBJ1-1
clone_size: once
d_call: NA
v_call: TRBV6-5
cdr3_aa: CASRETGLGNTEAFF
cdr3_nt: TGTGCCAGCAGGGAAACAGGGTTGGGGAACACTGAAGCTTTCTTT

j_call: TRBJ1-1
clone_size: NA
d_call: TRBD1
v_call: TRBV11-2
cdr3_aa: CASSLWLTGNMNTEAFF
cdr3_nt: TGTGCCAGCAGCTTATGGTTGACAGGGAACATGAACACTGAAGCTTTCTTT

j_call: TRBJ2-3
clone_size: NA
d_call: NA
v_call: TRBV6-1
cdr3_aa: CASSDKPVPVSDTQYF
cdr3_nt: TGTGCCAGCAGTGACAAACCGGTGCCGGTGTCAGATACGCAGTATTTT

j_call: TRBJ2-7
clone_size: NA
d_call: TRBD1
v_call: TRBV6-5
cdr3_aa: CASSTRGTGGHEQYF
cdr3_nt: TGTGCCAGCAGTACTAGGGGGACAGGGGGCCACGAGCAGTACTTC

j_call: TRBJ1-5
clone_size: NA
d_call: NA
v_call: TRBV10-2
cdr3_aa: CASSESSWDQPQHF
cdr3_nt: TGCGCCAGCAGTGAGTCCTCATGGGATCAGCCCCAGCATTTT

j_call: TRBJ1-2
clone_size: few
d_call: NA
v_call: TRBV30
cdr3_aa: CAWSARGYGYGYTF
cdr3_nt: TGTGCCTGGAGCGCGAGGGGGTATGGTTATGGCTACACCTTC

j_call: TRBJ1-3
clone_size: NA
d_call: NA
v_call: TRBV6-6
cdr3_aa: CASSTEAGNTIYF
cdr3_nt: TGTGCCAGCAGCACCGAGGCTGGAAACACCATATATTTT

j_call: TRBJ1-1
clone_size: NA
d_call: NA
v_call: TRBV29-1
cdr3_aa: CSGIMNTEAFF
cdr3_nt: TGCAGCGGAATCATGAACACTGAAGCTTTCTTT

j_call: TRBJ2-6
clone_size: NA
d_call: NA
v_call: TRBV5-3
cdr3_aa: CARSLVFGVSGANVLTF
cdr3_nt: TGTGCCAGAAGCTTGGTCTTCGGTGTCTCTGGGGCCAACGTCCTGACTTTC

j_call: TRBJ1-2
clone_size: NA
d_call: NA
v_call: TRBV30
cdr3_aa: CAWSVRISYGYTF
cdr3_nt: TGTGCCTGGAGTGTACGCATAAGCTATGGCTACACCTTC

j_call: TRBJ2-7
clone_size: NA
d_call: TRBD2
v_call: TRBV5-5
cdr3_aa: CASSLSGGMTYEQYF
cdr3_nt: TGTGCCAGCAGCTTGAGCGGGGGCATGACCTACGAGCAGTACTTC

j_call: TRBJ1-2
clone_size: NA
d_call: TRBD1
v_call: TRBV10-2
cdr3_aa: CASSIDRVDYGYTF
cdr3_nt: TGCGCCAGCAGTATAGACAGGGTAGACTATGGCTACACCTTC

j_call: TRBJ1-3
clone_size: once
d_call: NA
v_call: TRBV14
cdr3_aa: CASSQGRASGNTIYF
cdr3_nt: TGTGCCAGCAGCCAAGGGCGGGCCTCTGGAAACACCATATATTTT

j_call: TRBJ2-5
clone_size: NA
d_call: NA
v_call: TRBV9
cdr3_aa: CASSVAGAEETQYF
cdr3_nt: TGTGCCAGCAGCGTAGCTGGGGCGGAAGAGACCCAGTACTTC

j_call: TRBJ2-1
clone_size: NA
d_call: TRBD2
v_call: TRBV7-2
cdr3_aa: CASSQYLAGYDNEQFF
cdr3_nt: TGTGCCAGCAGCCAGTATTTAGCGGGGTATGACAATGAGCAGTTCTTC

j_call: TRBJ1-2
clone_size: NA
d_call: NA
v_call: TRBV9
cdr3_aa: CASSGTPALHYGYTF
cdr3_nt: TGTGCCAGCAGCGGTACACCCGCCTTACACTATGGCTACACCTTC

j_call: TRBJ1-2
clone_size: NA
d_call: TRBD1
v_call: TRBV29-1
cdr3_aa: CSVEGQGGYGYTF
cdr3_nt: TGCAGCGTTGAGGGACAGGGAGGCTATGGCTACACCTTC

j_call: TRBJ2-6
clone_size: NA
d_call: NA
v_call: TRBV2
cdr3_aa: CASSGGRAGANVLTF
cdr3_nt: TGTGCCAGCAGTGGGGGCAGGGCTGGGGCCAACGTCCTGACTTTC

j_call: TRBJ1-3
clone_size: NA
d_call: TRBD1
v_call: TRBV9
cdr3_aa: CASSVTQGAGNTIYF
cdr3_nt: TGTGCCAGCAGCGTCACACAGGGGGCTGGAAACACCATATATTTT

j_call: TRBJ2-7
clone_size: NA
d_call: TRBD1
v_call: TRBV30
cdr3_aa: CAWKYPGQGANEQYF
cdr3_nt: TGTGCCTGGAAATACCCGGGACAGGGGGCCAACGAGCAGTACTTC

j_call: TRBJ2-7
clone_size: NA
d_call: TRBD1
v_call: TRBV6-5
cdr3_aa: CASRLMDRGYEQYF
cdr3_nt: TGTGCCAGCAGATTGATGGACAGGGGCTACGAGCAGTACTTC

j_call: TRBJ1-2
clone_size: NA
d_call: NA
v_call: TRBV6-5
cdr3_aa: CASSYSYRKGERGYTF
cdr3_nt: TGTGCCAGCAGTTACTCTTATAGGAAGGGGGAGAGGGGCTACACCTTC

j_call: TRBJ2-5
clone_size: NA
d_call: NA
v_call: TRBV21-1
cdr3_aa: CASSNLFYETEAHRETQYF
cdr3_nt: TGTGCCAGCAGCAATTTGTTTTACGAGACCGAGGCCCATCGGGAGACCCAGTACTTC

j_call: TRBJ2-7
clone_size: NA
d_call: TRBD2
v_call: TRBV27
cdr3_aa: CASSFRGASGAYEQYF
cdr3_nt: TGTGCCAGCAGTTTCAGAGGGGCTAGCGGGGCGTACGAGCAGTACTTC

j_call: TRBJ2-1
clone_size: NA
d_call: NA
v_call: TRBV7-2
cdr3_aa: CASSLGTKGNEQFF
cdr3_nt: TGTGCCAGCAGCTTAGGCACCAAGGGTAATGAGCAGTTCTTC